One T cell receptor beta chain is described in this entry. This clonotype was detected only once. The specificity of this receptor is unknown. A junction end diverges from the germline sequence, so it may reflect a read error. Sequences MGHRA (CDR1) and YSYEKL (CDR2) are obtained from the germline V gene. Inclusive of the bounding cysteine and phenylalanine, the CDR3 is 15 residues long. Only the CDR3 portion is preserved as DNA: 45 bases, with reading frame beginning at the first base. The data were taken from a study of breast tumors, draining lymph nodes, adjacent tissues (dated by TCRdb to 2016 to 2018). For context, the study as a whole: The study compared TCR beta repertoires across tumor, adjacent nontumor tissue and axillary lymph nodes from breast cancer patients. In human breast cancer, the study set out to assess how tumor, surrounding tissue and draining lymph node repertoires relate to one another and whether T cells might be exchanged between them. Overall results and qualifications from the work: T-cell repertoire diversity in tumors was found to be lower than in lymph nodes but higher than in nontumor tissue, and preferential V and J gene usage was observed. The conclusion that tumor T cells originate in lymph nodes was framed as consistent with a hypothesis rather than directly demonstrated. Tumor and nontumor tissue repertoires were found to be significantly more similar in luminal-like than in basal-like breast cancer. A scenario in which most tumor T cells derive from the lymph node and then expand within tumor tissue was judged to be consistent with the data.

Lymph node samples were obtained from the axillary draining lymph nodes of breast cancer patients. The reads were generated on an Illumina HiSeq 2000. TCR beta chain libraries were generated through multiplex PCR amplification. High-throughput sequencing was used to analyze the amplified TCR beta chain products. TCRdb reprocessing: public reads trimmed at Q25 with fastp, clones called with MiXCR, in-frame beta chains kept. Entries that share a CDR3 protein sequence are merged under the most common genes and DNA. This sample gives around 230,000 distinct CDR3 sequences in total; 34% of them show up just once. The ten largest clonotypes hold over 3.5% of the sample.

This sequence originates from a female donor with breast cancer. Some clones in this sample may be carry-over from other donors' samples. The source material was axillary lymph node tissue. The chain is made from TRBV4-1 and TRBJ2-7; TRBD2 matches 11 bases in the middle. The nucleotide sequence is TGCGCCAGCAGCCAGACTAGCGGGATATCCGGGGAGCTGTACTTC. It translates to CASSQTSGISGELYF.